The clone carrying this T cell receptor beta chain was observed once. Recruited during active infection, patients (from Seattle) were subsequently followed longitudinally. These data originate in a study of blood T cell repertoires in COVID-19. In the study overall: Acute and convalescent COVID-19 samples came from the United States, Italy and Spain. In each case, the material was cDNA or gDNA derived from T cells, B-cell-depleted T cells, or PBMCs.

This CDR3 spans 14 amino acids. Trimming took 4 bases from V and 2 from J, leaving 12 bases between them. Germline CDR1 reads SGHNT; CDR2 reads YYREEE (reference sequence). TCRdb's table, derived via immunoSEQ multiplex PCR, lists solely in-frame clones and lacks some. The table has roughly 500,000 clones, 75% to 90% seen once; the top ten hold approximately 0.9%. The chain joins TRBV5-4 to TRBJ2-5, with D uncertain. The sample was peripheral blood. This TCR came from a man aged 18 to 29 with COVID-19, enrolled during active disease. The CDR3 bases are TGTGCCAGCAGCGTGGAGTGGGCTCAAGAGACCCAGTACTTC. This sequence encodes CASSVEWAQETQYF.